This T cell receptor beta chain stems from a study of patients and donors after allogeneic stem cell transplantation. This clonotype appeared a few times. One entry per CDR3 protein, called by TCRdb with MiXCR from the RT-PCR reads. The data show roughly 960,000 distinct CDR3 sequences, around 17% seen once. The CDR3 sequence is 16 residues long. Per germline, CDR1 DFQATT and CDR2 SNEGSKA (reference sequence). The V and J ends lost 0 bases and 6 bases respectively, with 21 bases between them. The clonotype originates from a human donor who was either an allogeneic HSCT recipient or a stem cell or donor lymphocyte infusion donor (not recorded which). It is not recorded whose cells these are; they may come from a transplant donor. Sequencing was performed on blood, either unsorted or a sorted T cell fraction (not recorded which). The rearrangement uses TRBV20-1 and TRBJ2-7; D unclear. This chain's CDR3 is CSARDNFGEHWGEQYF. CDR3 coding DNA: TGCAGTGCTAGAGATAATTTTGGGGAACATTGGGGCGAGCAGTACTTC.